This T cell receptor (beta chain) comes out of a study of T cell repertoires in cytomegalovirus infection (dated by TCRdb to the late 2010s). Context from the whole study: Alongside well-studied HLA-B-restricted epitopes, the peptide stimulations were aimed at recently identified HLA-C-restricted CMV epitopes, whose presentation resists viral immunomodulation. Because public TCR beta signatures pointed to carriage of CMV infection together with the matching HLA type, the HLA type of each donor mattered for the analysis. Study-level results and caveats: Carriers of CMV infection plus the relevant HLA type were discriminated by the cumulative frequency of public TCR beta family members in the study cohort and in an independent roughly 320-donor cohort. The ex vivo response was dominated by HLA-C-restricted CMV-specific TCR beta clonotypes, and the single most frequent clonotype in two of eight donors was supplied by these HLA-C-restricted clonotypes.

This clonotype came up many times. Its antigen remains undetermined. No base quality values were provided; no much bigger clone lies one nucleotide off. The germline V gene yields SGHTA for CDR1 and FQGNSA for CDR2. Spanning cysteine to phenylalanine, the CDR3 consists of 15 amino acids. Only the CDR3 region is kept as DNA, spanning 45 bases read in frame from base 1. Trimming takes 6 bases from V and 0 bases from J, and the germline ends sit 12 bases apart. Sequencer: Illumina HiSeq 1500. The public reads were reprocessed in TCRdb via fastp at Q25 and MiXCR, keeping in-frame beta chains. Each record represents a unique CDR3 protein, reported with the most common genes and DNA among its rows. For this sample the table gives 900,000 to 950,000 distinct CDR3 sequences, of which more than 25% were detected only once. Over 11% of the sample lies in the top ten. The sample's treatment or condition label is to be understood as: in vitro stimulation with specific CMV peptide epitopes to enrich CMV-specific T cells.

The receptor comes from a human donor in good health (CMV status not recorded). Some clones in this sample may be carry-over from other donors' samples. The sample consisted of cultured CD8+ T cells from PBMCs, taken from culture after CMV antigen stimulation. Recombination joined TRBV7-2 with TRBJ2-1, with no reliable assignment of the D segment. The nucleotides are TGTGCCAGCAGGCCATTCCCGAGCTCCTACAATGAGCAGTTCTTC. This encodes CASRPFPSSYNEQFF.